This T cell receptor beta chain appears in the sequencing data of a study of OX40 agonist ivuxolimab in advanced cancers. Study results and caveats: Compared with CD4+, CD8+ T cells on average had more expanded clones.

The repertoire was sequenced with immunoSEQ multiplex PCR; TCRdb's copy has only in-frame clones and lacks some. Here the sample spans over 95,000 clones, about four fifths being singletons. The CDR3 sequence is 11 residues long. The V and J ends lost 6 bases and 5 bases, in that order; junction bases with no gene match: 2. Germline CDR1 reads SQVTM; CDR2 reads ANQGSEA. On this clone itself: Its antigen is as yet unknown.

Material: CD4+ or CD8+ T cells sorted from blood, obtained in a trial of the OX40 agonist ivuxolimab. This clonotype was sampled from an adult with an advanced solid tumor such as melanoma, head and neck, liver or kidney cancer. The chain couples TRBV29-1 to TRBJ1-1, with 8 bases that match TRBD1. The CDR3 nucleotides read TGCAGCGTCAGGGGGCTAACTGAAGCTTTCTTT. The encoded protein is CSVRGLTEAFF.